This TCR beta chain appears in the sequencing data of a study of blood T cell repertoires in COVID-19. TCRdb keeps only in-frame clones here, not all; method: immunoSEQ multiplex PCR. The sample consists of around 94,000 clones, about 78% of them appearing once. The germline V and J ends were trimmed by 3 bases and 2 bases, with 10 bases remaining between them. CDR1 is LNHDA, CDR2 SQIVND, per germline (reference sequence). CDR3 size: 14 residues. Sample: peripheral blood. This chain uses TRBV19 with TRBJ2-5; perhaps TRBD2 as D (6 bases). The receptor was isolated from a man aged 60-69 years with active or convalescent COVID-19. Here the CDR3 reads CASSMWGGQETQYF. The CDR3 DNA sequence: TGTGCCAGTAGTATGTGGGGAGGTCAAGAGACCCAGTACTTC.